The clone carrying this T cell receptor (beta chain) occurred a few times. This specimen includes other DNA sequences encoding the same CDR3. The data originate from a study of CD8+ T cells in alopecia areata. Across the whole study: Treated patients took oral tofacitinib at 5 to 10 mg twice daily.

Described treatment: oral pan-JAK inhibitor, 5-10 mg twice daily. Lesional scalp punch biopsies and peripheral blood were collected from alopecia areata patients. RNA, once extracted, was reverse transcribed into cDNA for use as the sequencing template. Libraries were prepared by immunoSEQ multiplex PCR; TCRdb keeps only in-frame clonotypes and omits some of them. The repertoire has over 150,000 clones, about 60% of them found once; the top ten carry 14%. Germline-derived CDR1 and CDR2 are SGHRS and YFSETQ. Trimming shortened V by 0 bases and J by 0 bases, and 5 bases separated the two germline ends. CDR3 length: 14 residues.

Source: CD4+ T cells sorted from blood, taken at week 24, from a patient treated with tofacitinib. This receptor was taken from a human donor with alopecia areata. This chain links TRBV5-1 with TRBJ2-3; D not resolved. The CDR3 DNA follows: TGCGCCAGCAGCTTGGGTCGCAGCACAGATACGCAGTATTTT. Translating gives CASSLGRSTDTQYF.